This T cell receptor beta chain was sequenced during a study of early T cells in non-severe SARS-CoV-2 infection. Overall study: Sequenced bulk RNA came from whole blood that was unsorted, and chains were unpaired. Overall study results and limits: VDJdb matching favored anti-spike CD8 responses, missing private and CD4 specificities.

This CDR3 has 14 amino acids. This clonotype was observed many times. What it binds is not known. Individual cDNA molecules received unique molecular identifiers during library preparation. TCRdb reprocessed the 5' RACE reads with MiXCR, giving one entry per CDR3 protein. The table records tens of thousands of distinct CDR3 sequences, 8% to 9% of them present only once. The sequenced material came from whole blood. The chain is built from TRBV12-1 and TRBJ2-1; whether TRBD1, the table's D call, matches the DNA was not checked. TRBV12-1 is annotated as a pseudogene. This TCR was recovered from an adult who was a healthcare worker with PCR-confirmed SARS-CoV-2 infection or an uninfected control (not recorded which). CDR3 nucleotide sequence: TGTGCCAGCGCCGGGAGACGGGCTTACAATGAGCAGTTCTTC. Amino acid sequence: CASAGRRAYNEQFF.